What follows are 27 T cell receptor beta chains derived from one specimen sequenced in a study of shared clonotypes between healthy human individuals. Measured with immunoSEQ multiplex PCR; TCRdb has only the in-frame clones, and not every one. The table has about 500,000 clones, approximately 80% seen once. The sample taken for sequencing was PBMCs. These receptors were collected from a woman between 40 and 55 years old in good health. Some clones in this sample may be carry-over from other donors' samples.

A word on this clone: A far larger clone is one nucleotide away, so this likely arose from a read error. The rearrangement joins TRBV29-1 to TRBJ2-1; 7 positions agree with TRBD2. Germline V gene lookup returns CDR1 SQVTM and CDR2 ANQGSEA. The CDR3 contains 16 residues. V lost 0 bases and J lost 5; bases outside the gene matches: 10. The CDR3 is CSVEDFVAGVDNEQFF. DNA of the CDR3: TGCAGCGTTGAAGATTTTGTGGCGGGAGTGGACAATGAGCAGTTCTTC.

The CDR3 coding sequence is TGTGCCAGCTCACCCCCTAGCGGGGCTGAAGCTTTCTTT. As protein: CASSPPSGAEAFF. The V and J genes are TRBV18 and TRBJ1-1; D uncertain. In germline, CDR1 is KGHSH, CDR2 LQKENI. The ends were cut back, 3 bases at V and 6 bases at J, with 11 bases in the middle. The CDR3 is 13 residues long. Together with reference TRBV18 and TRBJ1-1, the CDR3 gives the full variable domain: NAGVMQNPRHLVRRRGQEARLRCSPMKGHSHVYWYRQLPEEGLKFMVYLQKENIIDESGMPKERFSAEFPKEGPSILRIQQVVRGDSAAYFCASSPPSGAEAFFGQGTRLTVV.

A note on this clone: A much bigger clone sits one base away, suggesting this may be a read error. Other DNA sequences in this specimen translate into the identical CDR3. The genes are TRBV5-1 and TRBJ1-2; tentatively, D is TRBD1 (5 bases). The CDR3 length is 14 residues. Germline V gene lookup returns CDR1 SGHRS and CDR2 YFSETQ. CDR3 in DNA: TGCGCCAGCAGCAGGGACGGTACTAACTACGGCTACACCTTC. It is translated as CASSRDGTNYGYTF.

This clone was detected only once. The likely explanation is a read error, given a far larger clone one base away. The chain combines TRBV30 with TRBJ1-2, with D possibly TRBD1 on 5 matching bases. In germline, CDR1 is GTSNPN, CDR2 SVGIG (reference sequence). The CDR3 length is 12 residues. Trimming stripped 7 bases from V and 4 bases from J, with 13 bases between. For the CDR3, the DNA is TGTGCCTTTGCCCGGGGCTCCTATGGCTACACCTTC. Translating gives CAFARGSYGYTF.

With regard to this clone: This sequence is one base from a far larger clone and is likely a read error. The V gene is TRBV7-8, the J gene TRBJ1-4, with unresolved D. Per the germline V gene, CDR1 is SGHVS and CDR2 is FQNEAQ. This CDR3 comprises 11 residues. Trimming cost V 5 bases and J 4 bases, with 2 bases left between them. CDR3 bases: TGTGCCAGCAGCGATAATGAAAAACTGTTTTTT. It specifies CASSDNEKLFF.

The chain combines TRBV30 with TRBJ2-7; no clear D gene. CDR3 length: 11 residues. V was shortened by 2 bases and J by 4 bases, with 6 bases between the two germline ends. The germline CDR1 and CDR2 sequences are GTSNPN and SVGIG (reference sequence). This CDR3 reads CAWSTQYEQYF. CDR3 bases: TGTGCCTGGAGTACCCAATACGAGCAGTACTTC.

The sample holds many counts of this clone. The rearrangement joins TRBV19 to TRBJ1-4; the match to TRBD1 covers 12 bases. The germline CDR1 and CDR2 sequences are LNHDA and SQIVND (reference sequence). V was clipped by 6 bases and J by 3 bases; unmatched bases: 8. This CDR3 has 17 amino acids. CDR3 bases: TGTGCCAGTAGGCATCCGGGACAGGGGGCTCCTAATGAAAAACTGTTTTTT. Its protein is CASRHPGQGAPNEKLFF.

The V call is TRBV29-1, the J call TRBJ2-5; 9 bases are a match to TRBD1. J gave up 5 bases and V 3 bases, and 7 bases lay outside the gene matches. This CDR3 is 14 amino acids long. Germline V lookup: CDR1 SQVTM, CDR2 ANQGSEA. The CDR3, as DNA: TGCAGCGTTGATATCACAGGGGGCGAGGAGACCCAGTACTTC. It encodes CSVDITGGEETQYF.

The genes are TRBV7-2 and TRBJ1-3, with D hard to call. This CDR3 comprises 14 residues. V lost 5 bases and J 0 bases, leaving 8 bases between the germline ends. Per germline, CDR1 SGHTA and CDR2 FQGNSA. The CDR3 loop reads CASSPQSSGNTIYF. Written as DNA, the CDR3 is TGTGCCAGCAGCCCGCAGAGCTCTGGAAACACCATATATTTT. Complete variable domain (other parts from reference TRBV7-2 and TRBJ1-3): GAGVSQSPSNKVTEKGKDVELRCDPISGHTALYWYRQSLGQGLEFLIYFQGNSAPDKSGLPSDRFSAERTGGSVSTLTIQRTQQEDSAVYLCASSPQSSGNTIYFGEGSWLTVV.

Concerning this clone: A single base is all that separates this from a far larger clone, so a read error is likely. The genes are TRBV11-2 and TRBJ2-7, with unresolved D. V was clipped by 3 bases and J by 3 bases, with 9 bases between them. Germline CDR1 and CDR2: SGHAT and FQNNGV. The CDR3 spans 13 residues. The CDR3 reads CASSLLSRYEQYF. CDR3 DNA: TGTGCCAGCAGCTTGTTGTCCCGCTACGAGCAGTACTTC.

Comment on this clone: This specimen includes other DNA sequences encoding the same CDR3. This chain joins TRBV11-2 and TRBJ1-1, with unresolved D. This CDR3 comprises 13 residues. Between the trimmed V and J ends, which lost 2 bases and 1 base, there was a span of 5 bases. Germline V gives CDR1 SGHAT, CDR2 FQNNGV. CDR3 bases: TGTGCCAGCAGCTTAAGCAGGAACACTGAAGCTTTCTTT. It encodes CASSLSRNTEAFF.

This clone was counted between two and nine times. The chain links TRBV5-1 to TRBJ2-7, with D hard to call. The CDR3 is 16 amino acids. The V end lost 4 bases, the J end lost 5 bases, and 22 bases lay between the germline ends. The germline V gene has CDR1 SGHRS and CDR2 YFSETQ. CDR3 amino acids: CASSRDPATELHEQYF. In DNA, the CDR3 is TGCGCCAGCAGCCGCGACCCAGCGACCGAGCTCCACGAGCAGTACTTC.

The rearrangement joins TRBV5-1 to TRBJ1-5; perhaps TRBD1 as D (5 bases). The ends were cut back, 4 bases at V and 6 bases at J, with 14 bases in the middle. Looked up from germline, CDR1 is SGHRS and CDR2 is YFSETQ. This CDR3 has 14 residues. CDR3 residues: CASSPRGTGQPQHF. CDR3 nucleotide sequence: TGCGCCAGCAGCCCCCGGGGCACGGGTCAGCCCCAGCATTTT.

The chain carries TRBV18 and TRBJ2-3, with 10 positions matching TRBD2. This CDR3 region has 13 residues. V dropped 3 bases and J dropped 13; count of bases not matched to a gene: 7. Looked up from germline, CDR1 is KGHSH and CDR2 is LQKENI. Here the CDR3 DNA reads TGTGCCAGCTCACCCTCGAGCGGGAGGGAGGAGTATTTT. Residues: CASSPSSGREEYF.

This chain's CDR3 is CASSRDIGAGGYNEQFF. The CDR3 DNA reads TGTGCCAGCAGCCGCGACATCGGAGCGGGGGGGTACAATGAGCAGTTCTTC. This chain links TRBV5-4 with TRBJ2-1, with 10 bases matching TRBD2. CDR3 length: 17 residues. Germline trimming cut 4 bases from V and 4 bases from J; bases unmatched to any gene: 11. Germline loops: CDR1 SGHNT, CDR2 YYREEE (reference sequence).

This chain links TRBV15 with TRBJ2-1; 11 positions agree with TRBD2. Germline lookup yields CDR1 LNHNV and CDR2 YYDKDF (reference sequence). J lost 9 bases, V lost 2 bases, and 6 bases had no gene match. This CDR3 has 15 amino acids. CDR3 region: CATSRLAGGPFEQFF. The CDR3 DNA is TGTGCCACCAGCAGATTAGCGGGAGGGCCTTTTGAGCAGTTCTTC.

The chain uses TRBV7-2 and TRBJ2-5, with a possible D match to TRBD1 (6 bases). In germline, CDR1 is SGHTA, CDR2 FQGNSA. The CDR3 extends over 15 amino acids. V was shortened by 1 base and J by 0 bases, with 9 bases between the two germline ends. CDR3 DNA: TGTGCCAGCAGCTTAGGCCAGGGGTACCAAGAGACCCAGTACTTC. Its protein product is CASSLGQGYQETQYF.

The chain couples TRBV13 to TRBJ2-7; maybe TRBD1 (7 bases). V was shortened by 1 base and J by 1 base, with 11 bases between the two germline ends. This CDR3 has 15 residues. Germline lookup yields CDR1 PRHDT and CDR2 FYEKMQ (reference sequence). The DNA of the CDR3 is TGTGCCAGCAGCTTAGCAGGGGGGTTATCCTACGAGCAGTACTTC. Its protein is CASSLAGGLSYEQYF.

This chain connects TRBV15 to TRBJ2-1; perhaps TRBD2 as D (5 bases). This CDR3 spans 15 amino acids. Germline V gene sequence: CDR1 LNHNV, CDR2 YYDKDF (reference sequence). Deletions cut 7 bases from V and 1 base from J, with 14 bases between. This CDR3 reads CATTQSRDSYNEQFF. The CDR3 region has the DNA TGTGCCACCACCCAGAGTCGGGATTCCTACAATGAGCAGTTCTTC.

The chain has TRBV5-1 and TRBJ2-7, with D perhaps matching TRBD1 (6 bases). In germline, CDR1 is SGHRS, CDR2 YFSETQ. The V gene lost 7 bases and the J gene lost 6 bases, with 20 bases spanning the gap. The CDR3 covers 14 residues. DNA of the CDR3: TGCGCCAGCGGGGACATCCCATCAGGAGGCGAGCAGTACTTC. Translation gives CASGDIPSGGEQYF.

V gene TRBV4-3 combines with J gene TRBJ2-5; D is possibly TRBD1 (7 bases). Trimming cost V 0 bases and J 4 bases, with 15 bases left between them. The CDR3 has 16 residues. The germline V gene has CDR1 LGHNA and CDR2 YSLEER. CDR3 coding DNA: TGCGCCAGCAGCCAAGATACCCCAGGGGGAGGAGAGACCCAGTACTTC. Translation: CASSQDTPGGGETQYF.

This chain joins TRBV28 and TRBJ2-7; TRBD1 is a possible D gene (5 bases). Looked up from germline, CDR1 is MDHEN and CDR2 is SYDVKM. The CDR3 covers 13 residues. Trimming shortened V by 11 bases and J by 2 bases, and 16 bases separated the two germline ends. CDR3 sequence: CAARGGDPYEQYF. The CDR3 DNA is TGTGCCGCAAGGGGCGGCGATCCCTACGAGCAGTACTTC.

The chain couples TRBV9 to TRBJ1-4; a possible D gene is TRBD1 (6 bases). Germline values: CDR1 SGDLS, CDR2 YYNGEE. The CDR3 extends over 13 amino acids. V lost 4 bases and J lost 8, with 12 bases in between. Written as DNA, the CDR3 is TGTGCCAGCAGCCCAGGGGAAGGAGAAAAACTGTTTTTT. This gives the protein CASSPGEGEKLFF.

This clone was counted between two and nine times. For the CDR3, the DNA is TGTGCCAGCAGCTTAGTGCGGGAAAAACTGTTTTTT. This codes for CASSLVREKLFF. V usage is TRBV7-9 and J usage is TRBJ1-4; D ambiguous. CDR3 length: 12 amino acids. The ends were cut back, 1 base at V and 8 bases at J, with 5 bases in the middle. Per the germline V gene, CDR1 is SEHNR and CDR2 is FQNEAQ (reference sequence).

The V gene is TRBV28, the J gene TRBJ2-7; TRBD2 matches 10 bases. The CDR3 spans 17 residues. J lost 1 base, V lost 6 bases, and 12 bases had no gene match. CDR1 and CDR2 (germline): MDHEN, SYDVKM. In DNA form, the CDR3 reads TGTGCCAGCAGATCCACGTCACTAGCGGGACATTCCTACGAGCAGTACTTC. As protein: CASRSTSLAGHSYEQYF. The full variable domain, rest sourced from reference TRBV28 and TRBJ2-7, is DVKVTQSSRYLVKRTGEKVFLECVQDMDHENMFWYRQDPGLGLRLIYFSYDVKMKEKGDIPEGYSVSREKKERFSLILESASTNQTSMYLCASRSTSLAGHSYEQYFGPGTRLTVT.

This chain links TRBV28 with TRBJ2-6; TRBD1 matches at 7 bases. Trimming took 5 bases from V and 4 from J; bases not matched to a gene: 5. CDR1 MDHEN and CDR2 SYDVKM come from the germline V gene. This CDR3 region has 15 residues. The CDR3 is CASSVTGAGANVLTF. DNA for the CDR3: TGTGCCAGCAGTGTCACAGGGGCAGGGGCCAACGTCCTGACTTTC.

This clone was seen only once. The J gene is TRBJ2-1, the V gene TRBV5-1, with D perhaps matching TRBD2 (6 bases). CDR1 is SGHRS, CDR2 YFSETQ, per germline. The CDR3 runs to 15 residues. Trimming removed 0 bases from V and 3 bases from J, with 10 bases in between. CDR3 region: CASSLVGGNYNEQFF. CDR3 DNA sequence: TGCGCCAGCAGCTTGGTCGGGGGAAACTACAATGAGCAGTTCTTC.